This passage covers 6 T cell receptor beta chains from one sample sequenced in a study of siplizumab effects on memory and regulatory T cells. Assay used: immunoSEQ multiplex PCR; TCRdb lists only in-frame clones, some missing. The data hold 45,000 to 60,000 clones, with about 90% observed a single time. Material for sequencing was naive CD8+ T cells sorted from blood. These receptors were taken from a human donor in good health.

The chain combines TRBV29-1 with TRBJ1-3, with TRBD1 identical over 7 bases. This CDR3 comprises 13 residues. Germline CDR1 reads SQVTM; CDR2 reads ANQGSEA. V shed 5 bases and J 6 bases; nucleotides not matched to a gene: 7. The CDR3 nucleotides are TGCAGCGTTCTTTTGACAGGGTTAAACACCATATATTTT. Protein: CSVLLTGLNTIYF.

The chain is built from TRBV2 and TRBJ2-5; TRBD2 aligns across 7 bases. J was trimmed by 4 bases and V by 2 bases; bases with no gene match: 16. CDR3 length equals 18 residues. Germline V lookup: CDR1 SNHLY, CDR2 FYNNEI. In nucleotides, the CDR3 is TGTGCCAGCAGTGAAAACCTTTTGGGAGGGAGTATTGGAGAGACCCAGTACTTC. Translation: CASSENLLGGSIGETQYF.

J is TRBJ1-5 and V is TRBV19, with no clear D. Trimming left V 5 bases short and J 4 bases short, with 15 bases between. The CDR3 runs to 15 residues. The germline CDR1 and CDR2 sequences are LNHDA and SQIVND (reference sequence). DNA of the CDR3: TGTGCCAGTAGTCCCTCGGAGGCAATTAATCAGCCCCAGCATTTT. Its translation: CASSPSEAINQPQHF.

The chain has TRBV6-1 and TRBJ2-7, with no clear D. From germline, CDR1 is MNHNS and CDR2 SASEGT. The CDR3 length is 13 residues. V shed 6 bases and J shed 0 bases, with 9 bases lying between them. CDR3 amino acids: CASSGFLSYEQYF. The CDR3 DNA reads TGTGCCAGCAGCGGCTTTCTCTCCTACGAGCAGTACTTC.

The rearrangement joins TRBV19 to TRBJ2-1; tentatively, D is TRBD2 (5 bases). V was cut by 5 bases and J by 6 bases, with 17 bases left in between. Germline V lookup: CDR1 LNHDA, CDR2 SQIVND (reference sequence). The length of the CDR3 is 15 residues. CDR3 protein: CASSAGRGSVNEQFF. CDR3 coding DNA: TGTGCCAGTAGTGCCGGGCGAGGGAGCGTCAATGAGCAGTTCTTC.

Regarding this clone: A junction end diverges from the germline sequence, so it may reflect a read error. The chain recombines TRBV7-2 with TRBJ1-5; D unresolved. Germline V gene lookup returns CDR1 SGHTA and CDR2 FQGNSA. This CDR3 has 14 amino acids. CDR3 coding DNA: TGTGCCAGCAGCCCGGTTTTGAGCAGTCAGCCCCAGCATTTT. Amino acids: CASSPVLSSQPQHF.